This section outlines one T cell receptor (beta chain) sequence together with its context. These data come from a study of blood T cell repertoires in COVID-19. Looking at the study overall: The samples span acute and convalescent COVID-19 from the United States, Italy and Spain. In each case, the material was cDNA or gDNA derived from T cells, B-cell-depleted T cells, or PBMCs.

Per the study methods: How many nucleated cells were present was estimated from reference gene primer amplification. The assay was immunoSEQ multiplex PCR, and TCRdb's table has in-frame clones only and misses some. D and trimming come from the DNA, and the V and J calls and clone size come from that table. The repertoire has under 70,000 clones, more than 60% of them found once; the top ten carry around 14%. This CDR3 region has 15 residues. From germline, CDR1 is SGDLS and CDR2 YYNGEE. The V end lost 0 bases, the J end lost 2 bases, and 8 bases lay between the germline ends. This clonotype was sampled from a woman aged 70-85 years with acute or convalescent COVID-19. The source material was peripheral blood. The chain links TRBV9 to TRBJ2-2; maybe TRBD1 (5 bases). The CDR3 nucleotides read TGTGCCAGCAGCGTAGAAGGACAAAACACCGGGGAGCTGTTTTTT. Translated, it gives CASSVEGQNTGELFF.